Below, 30 T cell receptor beta chains from the same sample are listed, as sequenced in a study of T cells in Graves' hyperthyroidism and ophthalmopathy. Researchers amplified the TCR beta CDR3 regions from RNA transcripts. The HTBI primer set served for first-round RT-PCR of the TCR CDR3. Using its own MiXCR run on the multiplex PCR reads, TCRdb lists one record per CDR3 protein. The repertoire holds 600,000 to 650,000 distinct CDR3 sequences, with about a sixth as singletons. Sequencing input: blood. The receptors were sampled from a woman in her twenties or thirties with Graves' hyperthyroidism.

This clonotype was seen at least ten times. This chain links TRBV6-2 or TRBV6-3 with TRBJ2-7, with TRBD1 matching 9 bases. V lost 2 bases, J lost 5 bases, and 10 bases stayed unmatched. Per the germline V gene, CDR1 is MNHEY and CDR2 is SVGEGT. The CDR3 loop spans 16 amino acids. The CDR3 sequence is CASSYAPGQGQDEQYF. The CDR3 DNA sequence: TGTGCCAGCAGTTACGCCCCGGGACAGGGCCAGGACGAGCAGTACTTC.

The table lists this clonotype with many counts. The chain is built from TRBV28 and TRBJ2-7; 7 positions match TRBD2. CDR1 is MDHEN and CDR2 is SYDVKM in the germline V gene. V lost 3 bases, J lost 4 bases, and 9 bases stayed unmatched. The CDR3 covers 15 residues. Here the CDR3 reads CASSFFSGGRYEQYF. The CDR3 nucleotides read TGTGCCAGCAGTTTTTTTTCGGGGGGAAGGTACGAGCAGTACTTC.

This clonotype was recorded at least ten times. The chain employs TRBV2 and TRBJ2-2; D uncertain. This CDR3 has 15 residues. Deletions cut 6 bases from V and 8 bases from J, with 19 bases between. Germline V lookup: CDR1 SNHLY, CDR2 FYNNEI. The CDR3 nucleotides read TGTGCCAGCAGCCCCACCGCCTGGTTGGGTGGGGAGCTGTTTTTT. It translates to CASSPTAWLGGELFF.

This clonotype was detected ten times or more. CDR3 sequence (DNA): TGTGCCAGCAGTCAGACTAGCGTATCCACAGATACGCAGTATTTT. This translates into CASSQTSVSTDTQYF. This rearrangement joins TRBV12-3 or TRBV12-4 to TRBJ2-3; TRBD2 agrees at 8 bases. The CDR3 totals 15 residues. V lost 5 bases, J lost 2 bases, and 6 bases stayed unmatched.

The chain links TRBV28 to TRBJ2-2, with 7 bases identical to TRBD1. Trimming removed 8 bases from V and 6 bases from J; junction bases left unmatched: 15. CDR1 is MDHEN, CDR2 SYDVKM, per germline. The CDR3 has 16 residues. The CDR3 region has the DNA TGTGCCAGCTGCTTCTCCGGGACAGAGACCCCCGGGGAGCTGTTTTTT. This encodes CASCFSGTETPGELFF.

This clonotype showed up many times. The V and J genes are TRBV15 and TRBJ2-3, with D possibly TRBD2 on 5 matching bases. Germline values: CDR1 LNHNV, CDR2 YYDKDF (reference sequence). The length of the CDR3 is 14 residues. Trimming took 1 base from V and 3 from J, leaving 8 bases between them. The CDR3 spells CATSRGGSTDTQYF. The CDR3, as DNA: TGTGCCACCAGCAGAGGAGGGAGTACAGATACGCAGTATTTT.

CDR3 nucleotide sequence: TGTGCCAGCAGTGCGGAAGGGTGGGCATTCCTTATGAACACTGAAGCTTTCTTT. Translated, it gives CASSAEGWAFLMNTEAFF. The chain uses TRBV6-1 and TRBJ1-1; D call uncertain. The CDR3 consists of 18 residues. With 4 bases removed from V and 0 bases from J, the gap between germline ends came to 21 bases. Germline lookup yields CDR1 MNHNS and CDR2 SASEGT.

This clonotype has just a few counts. The chain uses TRBV18 and TRBJ1-5; D is uncertain. The CDR3 consists of 14 residues. Trimming stripped 3 bases from V and 0 bases from J, with 6 bases between. Looked up from germline, CDR1 is KGHSH and CDR2 is LQKENI. CDR3 residues: CASSPSTSNQPQHF. The DNA of the CDR3 is TGTGCCAGCTCACCTTCGACTAGCAATCAGCCCCAGCATTTT.

This sequence joins TRBV11-3 and TRBJ1-1; D call uncertain. Trimming shortened V by 3 bases and J by 7 bases, and 6 bases separated the two germline ends. This CDR3 comprises 11 residues. Germline-derived CDR1 and CDR2 are SGHNT and YENEEA. CDR3 nucleotides: TGTGCCAGCAGCTTCGGATTTGAAGCTTTCTTT. Protein product: CASSFGFEAFF. Based on the CDR3 plus reference TRBV11-3 and TRBJ1-1, the full variable domain is EAGVVQSPRYKIIEKKQPVAFWCNPISGHNTLYWYLQNLGQGPELLIRYENEEAVDDSQLPKDRFSAERLKGVDSTLKIQPAELGDSAVYLCASSFGFEAFFGQGTRLTVV.

There are many counts of this clonotype. The chain uses TRBV5-6 and TRBJ1-1, with D perhaps matching TRBD1 (6 bases). Trimming took 6 bases from V and 1 from J, leaving 10 bases between them. Germline V gene lookup returns CDR1 SGHDT and CDR2 YYEEEE. This CDR3 has 13 residues. The CDR3 nucleotides are TGTGCCAGCAAACGGACAGAGAACACTGAAGCTTTCTTT. It specifies CASKRTENTEAFF.

The V call is TRBV11-2, the J call TRBJ1-2, with D possibly being TRBD1 (5 bases). Germline V gene lookup returns CDR1 SGHAT and CDR2 FQNNGV. Trimming stripped 5 bases from V and 5 bases from J, with 12 bases between. The length of the CDR3 is 13 residues. The CDR3 region is CASSRGTVYGYTF. DNA of the CDR3: TGTGCCAGCAGCCGAGGGACGGTTTATGGCTACACCTTC.

CDR3 bases: TGTGCCAGCAGCTATGCTCAGGGGGAGAGGAACACTGAAGCTTTCTTT. Residues: CASSYAQGERNTEAFF. V usage is TRBV9 and J usage is TRBJ1-1; TRBD1 aligns across 7 bases. CDR3 size: 16 residues. With V trimmed by 4 bases and J by 1 base, 10 bases remained unmatched. CDR1 is SGDLS and CDR2 is YYNGEE in the germline V gene.

At least ten counts were recorded for this clonotype. The rearrangement uses TRBV6-5 and TRBJ2-7, with D unresolved. This CDR3 is 14 amino acids long. CDR1 is MNHEY, CDR2 SVGAGI, per germline. V was cut by 0 bases and J by 2 bases, with 8 bases left in between. CDR3 DNA: TGTGCCAGCAGTTACTCATTCCCTCCCTACGAGCAGTACTTC. Amino acids: CASSYSFPPYEQYF.

The CDR3 is CASSLTGGGGGYTF. CDR3 DNA sequence: TGTGCCAGCAGCTTAACGGGCGGGGGAGGCGGCTACACCTTC. The chain joins TRBV7-3 to TRBJ1-2, with D tentatively TRBD1 (5 bases). Trimming took off 0 bases at V and 8 bases at J, with 13 bases between the two ends. The CDR3 is 14 residues long. Germline-derived CDR1 and CDR2 are SGHTA and FQGTGA.

This clonotype was detected ten times or more. J is TRBJ2-2 and V is TRBV28, with TRBD2 identical over 13 bases. This CDR3 is 14 amino acids long. The germline CDR1 and CDR2 sequences are MDHEN and SYDVKM. The ends lost 8 bases at V and 10 bases at J; junction bases unmatched: 7. The CDR3 here is CASSGTSGNVELFF. The CDR3 region has the DNA TGTGCCAGCTCCGGGACTAGCGGGAATGTGGAGCTGTTTTTT.

This clonotype was recorded a few times. The rearrangement joins TRBV15 to TRBJ2-1; 11 bases agree with TRBD1. Germline assignment: CDR1 LNHNV and CDR2 YYDKDF (reference sequence). This CDR3 is built from 16 residues. V was clipped by 5 bases and J by 13 bases; unmatched bases: 16. The CDR3 DNA sequence: TGTGCCACCAGCGGGACAGGGGGTCATATTTCGATCATCCAGTTCTTC. Translated: CATSGTGGHISIIQFF.

This clonotype was detected ten times or more. The chain is built from TRBV28 and TRBJ1-1; 8 nucleotides match TRBD1. The germline CDR1 and CDR2 sequences are MDHEN and SYDVKM. V dropped 5 bases and J dropped 3; count of bases not matched to a gene: 11. This CDR3 has 16 residues. CDR3 nucleotide sequence: TGTGCCAGCAGTACCCTAGTCCAGGGGGCGGACACTGAAGCTTTCTTT. Encoded protein: CASSTLVQGADTEAFF.

Only a few counts were recorded for this clonotype. V is TRBV15 and J is TRBJ2-5, with D perhaps TRBD2 (6 bases). The germline V and J ends were trimmed by 1 base and 1 base, with 13 bases remaining between them. The germline gives CDR1 LNHNV, CDR2 YYDKDF (reference sequence). There are 16 residues in the CDR3. The CDR3 nucleotides read TGTGCCACCAGCAGAGCCCCCGGGACTTCCCAAGAGACCCAGTACTTC. Its protein is CATSRAPGTSQETQYF.

This clonotype turned up a few times. The chain is built from TRBV12-3 or TRBV12-4 and TRBJ2-7; tentative D call: TRBD1 (7 bases). Trimming removed 7 bases from V and 8 bases from J, with 15 bases in between. This CDR3 region has 12 residues. As DNA, the CDR3 is TGTGCCAGCAACACGCAGGGGGGAAAGCAGTACTTC. Amino acid sequence: CASNTQGGKQYF.

The chain joins TRBV20-1 to TRBJ1-5, with D hard to call. The CDR3 spans 11 residues. V gave up 3 bases and J gave up 9 bases, with 9 bases separating them. Germline V gene lookup returns CDR1 DFQATT and CDR2 SNEGSKA (reference sequence). The CDR3 is CSASSGWPQHF. The CDR3, as DNA: TGCAGTGCTAGTTCGGGTTGGCCCCAGCATTTT.

The chain carries TRBV20-1 and TRBJ2-3; TRBD2 is a possible D gene (6 bases). The CDR3 runs 16 residues. The germline V and J ends were trimmed by 5 bases and 5 bases, with 23 bases remaining between them. The germline V gene encodes CDR1 DFQATT and CDR2 SNEGSKA (reference sequence). The CDR3 loop is CSALPPRREFRDTQYF. DNA of the CDR3: TGCAGTGCTCTACCCCCTCGGCGGGAATTTAGAGATACGCAGTATTTT.

This CDR3 is CASSLRGQESYEQYF. The DNA of the CDR3 is TGCGCCAGCAGCTTGAGGGGCCAGGAGTCCTACGAGCAGTACTTC. The chain has TRBV5-1 and TRBJ2-7; possible D gene TRBD1, 5 bases. This CDR3 has 15 residues. The ends were cut back, 1 base at V and 1 base at J, with 12 bases in the middle. The germline V gene encodes CDR1 SGHRS and CDR2 YFSETQ.

Concerning this clonotype: Given a much more abundant clone one base away, this may be a read error. V usage is TRBV9 and J usage is TRBJ2-7, with D possibly TRBD2 on 6 matching bases. CDR1 SGDLS and CDR2 YYNGEE come from the germline V gene. V lost 6 bases, J lost 4 bases, and 23 bases lay in between. The CDR3 extends over 16 amino acids. CDR3 sequence reads: CASTHLGWRGPYEQYF. In DNA form, the CDR3 reads TGTGCCAGCACCCACTTAGGATGGCGGGGCCCTTACGAGCAGTACTTC.

This clonotype was observed at least ten times. The CDR3 reads CSARDGPGEYQETQYF. The CDR3 region has the DNA TGCAGTGCTAGAGATGGTCCAGGGGAGTACCAAGAGACCCAGTACTTC. The chain carries TRBV20-1 and TRBJ2-5; perhaps TRBD1 as D (6 bases). Germline V CDR1 and CDR2: DFQATT, SNEGSKA (reference sequence). Trimming shortened V by 0 bases and J by 0 bases, and 14 bases separated the two germline ends. The CDR3 contains 16 residues.

This clonotype appeared a few times. The CDR3: CSARDPLSSSSYNEQFF. The CDR3 DNA follows: TGCAGTGCTAGAGATCCCCTGTCTAGCTCTTCCTACAATGAGCAGTTCTTC. V and J are TRBV20-1 and TRBJ2-1, with D tentatively TRBD2 (5 bases). From germline, CDR1 is DFQATT and CDR2 SNEGSKA (reference sequence). This CDR3 has 17 residues. Trimming removed 0 bases from V and 1 base from J, with 16 bases in between.

In this sample, this clonotype turned up a few times. The chain recombines TRBV28 with TRBJ1-5; TRBD1 might be the D (5 bases). CDR3 length: 16 residues. Germline CDR1 and CDR2: MDHEN and SYDVKM. Trimming left V 6 bases short and J 6 bases short, with 21 bases between. The CDR3, as DNA: TGTGCCAGCAGCCCCGGGGGAGGGGCCCCTAGTCAGCCCCAGCATTTT. Amino acid sequence: CASSPGGGAPSQPQHF. The full variable domain, with the rest looked up from reference TRBV28 and TRBJ1-5, is DVKVTQSSRYLVKRTGEKVFLECVQDMDHENMFWYRQDPGLGLRLIYFSYDVKMKEKGDIPEGYSVSREKKERFSLILESASTNQTSMYLCASSPGGGAPSQPQHFGDGTRLSIL.

The chain is built from TRBV29-1 and TRBJ1-1, with TRBD1 matching 8 bases. The CDR3 totals 16 residues. Per the germline V gene, CDR1 is SQVTM and CDR2 is ANQGSEA. Germline trimming cut 7 bases from V and 0 bases from J; bases unmatched to any gene: 13. The CDR3 sequence: CSAAAFGQGLNTEAFF. The CDR3 DNA follows: TGCAGCGCTGCTGCCTTTGGACAGGGACTGAACACTGAAGCTTTCTTT.

This clonotype was detected ten times or more. The gene calls are TRBV28 and TRBJ2-2; 9 bases fit TRBD2. From germline, CDR1 is MDHEN and CDR2 SYDVKM. There are 18 residues in the CDR3. After removal of 6 bases from V and 3 bases from J, the junction contained 14 bases not matched to a gene. The CDR3 DNA is TGTGCCAGCAGCCGCCTCATAGATAGCGGGAGTGACACCGGGGAGCTGTTTTTT. As protein: CASSRLIDSGSDTGELFF.

The CDR3 DNA is TGCGCCAGCAGCCGAGACCGGGAGCCAGATACGCAGTATTTT. Its protein product is CASSRDREPDTQYF. The chain employs TRBV4-1 and TRBJ2-3; a possible D gene is TRBD2 (6 bases). V dropped 4 bases and J dropped 4 bases, with 12 bases sitting between them. Germline V gene sequence: CDR1 MGHRA, CDR2 YSYEKL. The CDR3 sequence is 14 residues long.

The chain joins TRBV6-2 or TRBV6-3 to TRBJ1-5; tentatively, D is TRBD1 (5 bases). This CDR3 contains 15 residues. The V end was cut by 0 bases, the J end by 5 bases, with 11 bases between. Germline lookup yields CDR1 MNHEY and CDR2 SVGEGT. CDR3 sequence reads: CASSYSIWGDQPQHF. DNA for the CDR3: TGTGCCAGCAGTTACTCGATTTGGGGGGATCAGCCCCAGCATTTT.